The rows below give T cell receptor beta chains drawn from one sample of a study of cytomegalovirus exposure and HLA in healthy donors. The assay was immunoSEQ multiplex PCR, and TCRdb's table has in-frame clones only and misses some. Of about 170,000 clones listed, 65% to 90% are singletons. Sequencing was done on a sample of PBMCs. The receptor source for this set is a male donor in good health and CMV-seronegative. The CDR3 runs from the conserved cysteine through the conserved F or W. D genes are given only for firm matches. Some rows have no size entry. The others give once, few or many, or a class for an expanded clone.

j_call d_call clone_size v_call cdr3_aa cdr3_nt
TRBJ1-5 TRBD1 few TRBV27 CASSSLTGEQPQHF TGTGCCAGCAGCTCCCTTACAGGGGAACAGCCCCAGCATTTT
TRBJ2-3 TRBD2 . TRBV7-6 CASSLAGGIDTQYF TGTGCCAGCAGCTTAGCGGGGGGGATTGATACGCAGTATTTT
TRBJ2-2 TRBD1 . TRBV14 CASSLHRGRNTGELFF TGTGCCAGCAGCCTCCACAGGGGGCGCAACACCGGGGAGCTGTTTTTT
TRBJ2-3 . . TRBV6-1 CASSEVGPDTQYF TGTGCCAGCAGTGAGGTTGGGCCAGATACGCAGTATTTT
TRBJ1-6 TRBD1 . TRBV18 CASSGDRGMNSPLHF TGTGCCAGCTCAGGCGACAGGGGAATGAATTCACCCCTCCACTTT
TRBJ2-5 TRBD1 once TRBV7-9 CASSYYQGVQETQYF TGTGCCAGCAGCTACTACCAGGGGGTACAAGAGACCCAGTACTTC
TRBJ2-7 . . TRBV30 CAWGDGILPYEQYF TGTGCCTGGGGAGACGGGATCCTACCCTACGAGCAGTACTTC
TRBJ1-4 . few TRBV5-1 CASSLGGSREKLFF TGCGCCAGCAGCTTGGGAGGGTCTCGGGAAAAACTGTTTTTT
TRBJ2-3 . . TRBV6-5 CASSYVQGTDTQYF TGTGCCAGCAGTTACGTACAGGGCACAGATACGCAGTATTTT
TRBJ2-2 TRBD1 . TRBV9 CASSAVGQVFSGELFF TGTGCCAGCAGCGCCGTGGGACAGGTGTTCTCCGGGGAGCTGTTTTTT
TRBJ1-4 TRBD1 . TRBV5-5 CASSSTGTNEKLFF TGTGCCAGCAGCTCGACAGGGACTAATGAAAAACTGTTTTTT
TRBJ1-1 TRBD1 . TRBV6-1 CASSSGQAGGTEAFF TGTGCCAGCAGTTCAGGCCAGGCAGGGGGCACTGAAGCTTTCTTT
TRBJ2-7 . . TRBV6-5 CASSGSGSADRYF TGTGCCAGCAGTGGTTCGGGGTCTGCCGATCGGTACTTC
TRBJ2-5 TRBD1 . TRBV5-1 CASSLGQREETQYF TGCGCCAGCAGCCTGGGACAGCGCGAAGAGACCCAGTACTTC
TRBJ1-2 . . TRBV18 CASSPDSNYGYTF TGTGCCAGCTCACCAGACAGTAACTATGGCTACACCTTC
TRBJ2-1 TRBD2 . TRBV7-2 CASIRLAGRRGNEQFF TGTGCCAGCATTCGGCTAGCGGGGCGGAGGGGCAATGAGCAGTTCTTC
TRBJ1-2 . . TRBV5-3 CARSGAVSREVGYTF TGTGCCAGAAGCGGGGCGGTTTCCAGGGAAGTTGGCTACACCTTC
TRBJ2-7 . . TRBV2 CASSVSSYEQYF TGTGCCAGCAGTGTGAGCTCCTACGAGCAGTACTTC
TRBJ1-2 TRBD1 . TRBV6-1 CASSEARTGGGYTF TGTGCCAGCAGTGAAGCCCGGACAGGGGGTGGCTACACCTTC
TRBJ2-3 TRBD1 . TRBV4-1 CASSQETRTGEADTQYF TGCGCCAGCAGCCAAGAAACCCGGACAGGAGAGGCAGATACGCAGTATTTT
TRBJ2-7 . . TRBV29-1 CSVEEGAHNEQYF TGCAGCGTTGAAGAGGGGGCGCATAACGAGCAGTACTTC
TRBJ2-3 . . TRBV7-6 CASSLILAQGGDTQYF TGTGCCAGCAGCTTAATCCTGGCCCAGGGTGGAGATACGCAGTATTTT
TRBJ1-3 TRBD1 once TRBV7-9 CASSFSGGRDTIYF TGTGCCAGCAGCTTCTCAGGGGGCCGGGACACCATATATTTT
TRBJ1-2 . . TRBV7-9 CASSTPQGYGYTF TGTGCCAGCAGCACACCGCAGGGCTATGGCTACACCTTC
TRBJ1-2 . few TRBV5-1 CASSPYGTSDGYTF TGCGCCAGCAGCCCCTATGGGACATCCGATGGCTACACCTTC
TRBJ1-6 . . TRBV5-6 CASSPRGNSPLHF TGCGCCAGCAGCCCCAGGGGAAATTCACCCCTCCACTTT
TRBJ2-3 . . TRBV9 CASSKRRSLYTDTQYF TGTGCCAGCAGCAAACGACGGAGCCTATACACAGATACGCAGTATTTT
TRBJ1-6 . . TRBV10-1 CASSESPRSPLHF TGCGCCAGCAGTGAGTCCCCGAGATCACCCCTCCACTTT
TRBJ2-1 TRBD2 . TRBV6-1 CASSEEVRGGDEQFF TGTGCCAGCAGTGAAGAAGTGCGGGGAGGGGATGAGCAGTTCTTC
TRBJ1-1 TRBD1 . TRBV9 CASSSGTGGGRNTEAFF TGTGCCAGCAGCTCCGGGACAGGGGGGGGAAGGAACACTGAAGCTTTCTTT
TRBJ1-1 . . TRBV5-1 CASSWGGLDAEAFF TGCGCCAGCAGCTGGGGGGGACTTGACGCTGAAGCTTTCTTT
TRBJ2-7 TRBD2 . TRBV19 CASSQTSGSYEQYF TGTGCCAGTAGCCAGACTAGCGGCTCCTACGAGCAGTACTTC
TRBJ1-6 . once TRBV15 CATSSPNSPLHF TGTGCCACCAGCAGTCCAAATTCACCCCTCCACTTT
TRBJ1-1 TRBD1 . TRBV15 CATSRLDRVNTEAFF TGTGCCACCAGCAGACTTGACAGGGTGAACACTGAAGCTTTCTTT
TRBJ2-2 . . TRBV5-1 CASTSGVPTGELFF TGCGCCAGCACTTCGGGGGTCCCCACCGGGGAGCTGTTTTTT
TRBJ2-2 . once TRBV6-1 CASSEATARRGTGELFF TGTGCCAGCAGTGAAGCGACAGCGAGAAGGGGCACCGGGGAGCTGTTTTTT
TRBJ1-5 . . TRBV11-2 CASSRTGGGEPQHF TGTGCCAGCAGCCGGACCGGGGGGGGTGAGCCCCAGCATTTT
TRBJ1-4 TRBD1 . TRBV7-8 CASSPLQGGLGEKLFF TGTGCCAGCAGCCCGCTACAGGGGGGCCTCGGGGAAAAACTGTTTTTT
TRBJ2-7 . few TRBV21-1 CATRDRGRYEQYF TGTGCCACTCGGGACAGGGGGCGTTACGAGCAGTACTTC
TRBJ2-1 . . TRBV6-6 CASSLRLESEQFF TGTGCCAGCAGTTTGAGGCTGGAGAGTGAGCAGTTCTTC
TRBJ2-7 TRBD2 few TRBV6-5 CASSPGLASSYEQYF TGTGCCAGCAGTCCTGGACTAGCGTCCTCCTACGAGCAGTACTTC
TRBJ2-7 . . TRBV5-6 CASSLSGRGTYEQYF TGTGCCAGCAGCTTGTCGGGGAGAGGGACCTACGAGCAGTACTTC
TRBJ1-2 TRBD1 . TRBV6-6 CASSNSDRGNYGYTF TGTGCCAGCAGTAATTCGGACAGGGGTAACTATGGCTACACCTTC
TRBJ1-3 . . TRBV11-3 CASSLVWGGSGNTIYF TGTGCCAGCAGCTTAGTATGGGGGGGCTCTGGAAACACCATATATTTT
TRBJ2-5 . . TRBV4-1 CASSQEDSPWRETQYF TGCGCCAGCAGCCAAGAAGACAGCCCCTGGCGGGAGACCCAGTACTTC
TRBJ2-5 TRBD1 . TRBV29-1 CSVYRGPRETQYF TGCAGCGTGTACAGGGGGCCTCGGGAGACCCAGTACTTC
TRBJ1-1 . . TRBV12-5 CASSVSGSGTEAFF TGTGCTAGTTCGGTTAGCGGTTCGGGCACTGAAGCTTTCTTT